Listed below are T cell receptor beta chains from one sample, sequenced in a study of cytomegalovirus exposure and HLA in healthy donors. Method: immunoSEQ multiplex PCR; TCRdb's copy keeps in-frame clones and lacks some. The repertoire holds some 160,000 clones, with over 80% as singletons. The sequenced material came from PBMCs. Receptors originate from a male donor in good health and CMV-seronegative. The CDR3 runs from the conserved cysteine through the conserved F or W. Each record gives: V gene, clone size, J gene, D gene, CDR3 length, CDR3 DNA, CDR3 protein. D genes are given only for firm matches. A row's size may be missing; if present it is once, few, many or a size class.

V gene: TRBV14
clone size: once
J gene: TRBJ2-1
D gene: .
CDR3 length: 16
CDR3 DNA: TGTGCCAGCAGCCAAGATGGCAGCCTTAGGGGCGGTGAGCAGTTCTTC
CDR3 protein: CASSQDGSLRGGEQFF

V gene: TRBV18
clone size: .
J gene: TRBJ1-4
D gene: TRBD1
CDR3 length: 14
CDR3 DNA: TGTGCCAGCTCACCACAGGGGGCTGGAGAAAAACTGTTTTTT
CDR3 protein: CASSPQGAGEKLFF

V gene: TRBV30
clone size: .
J gene: TRBJ2-5
D gene: TRBD1
CDR3 length: 11
CDR3 DNA: TGTGCCTGGAGACAGGGGGAGACCCAGTACTTC
CDR3 protein: CAWRQGETQYF

V gene: TRBV7-6
clone size: .
J gene: TRBJ2-3
D gene: TRBD2
CDR3 length: 16
CDR3 DNA: TGTGCCAGCAGGCCAACTAGCGGATCTAGCACAGATACGCAGTATTTT
CDR3 protein: CASRPTSGSSTDTQYF

V gene: TRBV7-9
clone size: .
J gene: TRBJ2-7
D gene: TRBD1
CDR3 length: 15
CDR3 DNA: TGTGCCAGCAGCCAGGACAGGGGGCGAACGAGCGAGCAGTACTTC
CDR3 protein: CASSQDRGRTSEQYF

V gene: TRBV19
clone size: .
J gene: TRBJ2-1
D gene: .
CDR3 length: 15
CDR3 DNA: TGTGCCAGTAGTCCGACGGGACTGGGCCACAATGAGCAGTTCTTC
CDR3 protein: CASSPTGLGHNEQFF

V gene: TRBV6-5
clone size: .
J gene: TRBJ1-2
D gene: .
CDR3 length: 13
CDR3 DNA: TGTGCCAGCAAACCATCGACAGAGGATGGCTACACCTTC
CDR3 protein: CASKPSTEDGYTF

V gene: TRBV6-5
clone size: few
J gene: TRBJ2-1
D gene: TRBD2
CDR3 length: 15
CDR3 DNA: TGTGCCAGCAGTACCACTAGCGGGGGGGTGGATGAGCAGTTCTTC
CDR3 protein: CASSTTSGGVDEQFF

V gene: TRBV4-1
clone size: .
J gene: TRBJ2-1
D gene: TRBD1
CDR3 length: 15
CDR3 DNA: TGCGCCAGCAGCCCAGGACAGGGCTTAAGGGGTGAGCAGTTCTTC
CDR3 protein: CASSPGQGLRGEQFF

V gene: TRBV7-2
clone size: .
J gene: TRBJ2-7
D gene: TRBD1
CDR3 length: 14
CDR3 DNA: TGTGCCAGCAGCTCCTACAGGGGACCCTACGAGCAGTACTTC
CDR3 protein: CASSSYRGPYEQYF

V gene: TRBV14
clone size: .
J gene: TRBJ2-1
D gene: TRBD1
CDR3 length: 15
CDR3 DNA: TGTGCCAGCAGTCAACGGACAGGGACCTACAATGAGCAGTTCTTC
CDR3 protein: CASSQRTGTYNEQFF

V gene: TRBV6-1
clone size: .
J gene: TRBJ2-7
D gene: TRBD2
CDR3 length: 15
CDR3 DNA: TGTGCCAGCAGCTACCAGACTAGCGGGCTCCACGAGCAGTACTTC
CDR3 protein: CASSYQTSGLHEQYF

V gene: TRBV6-5
clone size: once
J gene: TRBJ2-3
D gene: TRBD1
CDR3 length: 15
CDR3 DNA: TGTGCCAGCACCCAATGGGACAGGGGAGCAGATACGCAGTATTTT
CDR3 protein: CASTQWDRGADTQYF

V gene: TRBV19
clone size: .
J gene: TRBJ1-2
D gene: .
CDR3 length: 16
CDR3 DNA: TGTGCCAGTAGTATATACGGGACACCGCTTAACTATGGCTACACCTTC
CDR3 protein: CASSIYGTPLNYGYTF

V gene: TRBV4-1
clone size: once
J gene: TRBJ2-1
D gene: .
CDR3 length: 14
CDR3 DNA: TGCGCCAGCAGCCAAGATCGTATTTACAATGAGCAGTTCTTC
CDR3 protein: CASSQDRIYNEQFF

V gene: TRBV4-3
clone size: .
J gene: TRBJ2-6
D gene: .
CDR3 length: 18
CDR3 DNA: TGCGCCAGCAGCCAAGATCCCAGTTACGACTCTGGGGCCAACGTCCTGACTTTC
CDR3 protein: CASSQDPSYDSGANVLTF

V gene: TRBV2
clone size: .
J gene: TRBJ2-1
D gene: .
CDR3 length: 14
CDR3 DNA: TGTGCCAGCACCTATCTAGGCCCCTACAATGAGCAGTTCTTC
CDR3 protein: CASTYLGPYNEQFF

V gene: TRBV28
clone size: .
J gene: TRBJ1-5
D gene: .
CDR3 length: 14
CDR3 DNA: TGTGCCAGCAGAATAGGACAGATAAATCAGCCCCAGCATTTT
CDR3 protein: CASRIGQINQPQHF

V gene: TRBV5-8
clone size: .
J gene: TRBJ1-2
D gene: TRBD1
CDR3 length: 15
CDR3 DNA: TGTGCCAGCAGCTCGGGACAGGGGATCGACTATGGCTACACCTTC
CDR3 protein: CASSSGQGIDYGYTF

V gene: TRBV2
clone size: .
J gene: TRBJ2-1
D gene: TRBD2
CDR3 length: 14
CDR3 DNA: TGTGCCAGCAGTGACGGGGGGACCTACAGTGAGCAGTTCTTC
CDR3 protein: CASSDGGTYSEQFF

V gene: TRBV7-9
clone size: .
J gene: TRBJ2-7
D gene: .
CDR3 length: 14
CDR3 DNA: TGTGCCAGCAGCTGGGATACAGGGATTCGCGAGCAGTACTTC
CDR3 protein: CASSWDTGIREQYF

V gene: TRBV25-1
clone size: few
J gene: TRBJ1-1
D gene: .
CDR3 length: 15
CDR3 DNA: TGTGCCAGCAGTGAATATGCAAGTCCGGAGGCTGAAGCTTTCTTT
CDR3 protein: CASSEYASPEAEAFF

V gene: TRBV5-1
clone size: .
J gene: TRBJ2-3
D gene: .
CDR3 length: 14
CDR3 DNA: TGCGCCAGCAGCTTGACAGGGCCCGAAGATACGCAGTATTTT
CDR3 protein: CASSLTGPEDTQYF

V gene: TRBV28
clone size: .
J gene: TRBJ2-1
D gene: .
CDR3 length: 16
CDR3 DNA: TGTGCCAGCAGTTTATTGGAGGGGAGCTCCTACAATGAGCAGTTCTTC
CDR3 protein: CASSLLEGSSYNEQFF

V gene: TRBV5-6
clone size: .
J gene: TRBJ2-7
D gene: TRBD1
CDR3 length: 13
CDR3 DNA: TGTGCCAGCAGCTCCGGGACAGCCTACGAGCAGTACTTC
CDR3 protein: CASSSGTAYEQYF

V gene: TRBV30
clone size: .
J gene: TRBJ1-5
D gene: TRBD1
CDR3 length: 15
CDR3 DNA: TGTGCCTGGAGCCGAGGACAGGGGGTGGGTCAGCCCCAGCATTTT
CDR3 protein: CAWSRGQGVGQPQHF

V gene: TRBV7-2
clone size: .
J gene: TRBJ2-7
D gene: TRBD2
CDR3 length: 14
CDR3 DNA: TGTGCCAGCAGCGGAGGGGCGGGAGCTGGGGAGCAGTACTTC
CDR3 protein: CASSGGAGAGEQYF

V gene: TRBV29-1
clone size: .
J gene: TRBJ2-2
D gene: .
CDR3 length: 13
CDR3 DNA: TGCAGCGTTGAAGCGGGGAGCGGCGGGGAGCTGTTTTTT
CDR3 protein: CSVEAGSGGELFF

V gene: TRBV15
clone size: .
J gene: TRBJ1-4
D gene: .
CDR3 length: 14
CDR3 DNA: TGTGCCACCAGCAGAGGGGGGCGAATGGAAAAACTGTTTTTT
CDR3 protein: CATSRGGRMEKLFF

V gene: TRBV7-2
clone size: .
J gene: TRBJ1-4
D gene: .
CDR3 length: 14
CDR3 DNA: TGTGCCAGCAGCTTAACCCCGGCTAATGAAAAACTGTTTTTT
CDR3 protein: CASSLTPANEKLFF

V gene: TRBV10-3
clone size: .
J gene: TRBJ2-1
D gene: TRBD1
CDR3 length: 15
CDR3 DNA: TGTGCCATCGCCACCGGACAGGGAGTGGCCTATGAGCAGTTCTTC
CDR3 protein: CAIATGQGVAYEQFF

V gene: TRBV2
clone size: few
J gene: TRBJ1-6
D gene: .
CDR3 length: 12
CDR3 DNA: TGTGCCAGCAGTGAGCAGAATTCACCCCTCCACTTT
CDR3 protein: CASSEQNSPLHF

V gene: TRBV18
clone size: .
J gene: TRBJ2-7
D gene: TRBD1
CDR3 length: 16
CDR3 DNA: TGTGCCAGCGCAACCAGCTCGCGCACAGGGGCCTACGAGCAGTACTTC
CDR3 protein: CASATSSRTGAYEQYF

V gene: TRBV4-1
clone size: .
J gene: TRBJ2-7
D gene: TRBD2
CDR3 length: 16
CDR3 DNA: TGCGCCAGCAGCCAAGAGGTCACTAGCGGCTCCTACGAGCAGTACTTC
CDR3 protein: CASSQEVTSGSYEQYF

V gene: TRBV6-5
clone size: .
J gene: TRBJ2-7
D gene: TRBD2
CDR3 length: 16
CDR3 DNA: TGTGCCAGCAGTTACTCGGGGGGGGAAGGTCTCCACGAGCAGTACTTC
CDR3 protein: CASSYSGGEGLHEQYF

V gene: TRBV11-2
clone size: few
J gene: TRBJ2-3
D gene: .
CDR3 length: 14
CDR3 DNA: TGTGCCAGCAGCTTAGCGTGGCTTTCAGATACGCAGTATTTT
CDR3 protein: CASSLAWLSDTQYF

V gene: TRBV7-9
clone size: .
J gene: TRBJ1-4
D gene: TRBD1
CDR3 length: 17
CDR3 DNA: TGTGCCAGCAGCCGAGCAGGAGGGGGCGCGGAGAATGAAAAACTGTTTTTT
CDR3 protein: CASSRAGGGAENEKLFF

V gene: TRBV30
clone size: few
J gene: TRBJ1-1
D gene: TRBD1
CDR3 length: 15
CDR3 DNA: TGTGCCTGGAGTGAAGGGCAGGGGGTGAACACTGAAGCTTTCTTT
CDR3 protein: CAWSEGQGVNTEAFF

V gene: TRBV9
clone size: .
J gene: TRBJ1-4
D gene: TRBD1
CDR3 length: 14
CDR3 DNA: TGTGCCAGCAGCTCGGGGGGGACAGGGCAGAAACTGTTTTTT
CDR3 protein: CASSSGGTGQKLFF

V gene: TRBV27
clone size: .
J gene: TRBJ2-3
D gene: .
CDR3 length: 12
CDR3 DNA: TGTGCCAGCAGGGTAAACTGGGATACGCAGTATTTT
CDR3 protein: CASRVNWDTQYF

V gene: TRBV6-1
clone size: few
J gene: TRBJ1-2
D gene: TRBD1
CDR3 length: 13
CDR3 DNA: TGTGCCAGCAGGGGGCGGACAGGGGAGGGCTACACCTTC
CDR3 protein: CASRGRTGEGYTF

V gene: TRBV14
clone size: .
J gene: TRBJ2-2
D gene: .
CDR3 length: 13
CDR3 DNA: TGTGCCAGCAGCAGGGGGTATACCGGGGAGCTGTTTTTT
CDR3 protein: CASSRGYTGELFF

V gene: TRBV10-3
clone size: .
J gene: TRBJ2-7
D gene: .
CDR3 length: 12
CDR3 DNA: TGTGCCATCGGAACTAGCCCTGAGGAGCAGTACTTC
CDR3 protein: CAIGTSPEEQYF

V gene: TRBV23-1
clone size: once
J gene: TRBJ1-1
D gene: .
CDR3 length: 17
CDR3 DNA: TGCGCCAGCAGTCAATCTCGGCCAGGCCTGCTGAACACTGAAGCTTTCTTT
CDR3 protein: CASSQSRPGLLNTEAFF

V gene: TRBV9
clone size: .
J gene: TRBJ1-5
D gene: .
CDR3 length: 15
CDR3 DNA: TGTGCCAGCAGCGTAGGAGGAACTAGCAATCAGCCCCAGCATTTT
CDR3 protein: CASSVGGTSNQPQHF

V gene: TRBV25-1
clone size: .
J gene: TRBJ1-3
D gene: .
CDR3 length: 17
CDR3 DNA: TGTGCCAGCAGTGATTCGAGGTCGGCAGTACCTGGAAACACCATATATTTT
CDR3 protein: CASSDSRSAVPGNTIYF

V gene: TRBV6-5
clone size: .
J gene: TRBJ2-7
D gene: .
CDR3 length: 13
CDR3 DNA: TGTGCCAGCAGACCGACGGGAAGCTACGAGCAGTACTTC
CDR3 protein: CASRPTGSYEQYF

V gene: TRBV11-2
clone size: .
J gene: TRBJ2-1
D gene: .
CDR3 length: 14
CDR3 DNA: TGTGCCAGCAGCTCCATATCCAGACTTAATGAGCAGTTCTTC
CDR3 protein: CASSSISRLNEQFF

V gene: TRBV14
clone size: once
J gene: TRBJ2-1
D gene: TRBD2
CDR3 length: 20
CDR3 DNA: TGTGCCAGCAGCCAAGCCGGTCGTACTAGCGGGACTGTAGATTACAATGAGCAGTTCTTC
CDR3 protein: CASSQAGRTSGTVDYNEQFF

V gene: TRBV5-1
clone size: .
J gene: TRBJ2-1
D gene: TRBD2
CDR3 length: 20
CDR3 DNA: TGCGCCAGCAGGAGACTAGCGGGGTTGGAAGAGGGTAGCTCCTACAATGAGCAGTTCTTC
CDR3 protein: CASRRLAGLEEGSSYNEQFF

V gene: TRBV27
clone size: .
J gene: TRBJ1-5
D gene: .
CDR3 length: 10
CDR3 DNA: TGTGCCAGCGGGAGTCAGCCCCAGCATTTT
CDR3 protein: CASGSQPQHF

V gene: TRBV7-9
clone size: .
J gene: TRBJ1-6
D gene: .
CDR3 length: 15
CDR3 DNA: TGTGCCAGCAGCTCCCCGGGGAGTAGCATTTCACCCCTCCACTTT
CDR3 protein: CASSSPGSSISPLHF

V gene: TRBV15
clone size: .
J gene: TRBJ2-1
D gene: TRBD1
CDR3 length: 18
CDR3 DNA: TGTGCCACCAGCAGAGATCGGGACAGGGGAGGGTCCTACAATGAGCAGTTCTTC
CDR3 protein: CATSRDRDRGGSYNEQFF

V gene: TRBV4-1
clone size: few
J gene: TRBJ2-6
D gene: .
CDR3 length: 16
CDR3 DNA: TGCGCCAGCAGCCAAGATGAGGGGGCTGGGGCCAACGTCCTGACTTTC
CDR3 protein: CASSQDEGAGANVLTF

V gene: TRBV7-2
clone size: .
J gene: TRBJ1-3
D gene: .
CDR3 length: 15
CDR3 DNA: TGTGCCAGCAGCCTTCCTATGACTGCCGGAAACACCATATATTTT
CDR3 protein: CASSLPMTAGNTIYF

V gene: TRBV27
clone size: .
J gene: TRBJ1-6
D gene: .
CDR3 length: 16
CDR3 DNA: TGTGCCAGCAGTTTGGGGACGGCGGGAATTAATTCACCCCTCCACTTT
CDR3 protein: CASSLGTAGINSPLHF

V gene: TRBV7-9
clone size: .
J gene: TRBJ2-1
D gene: .
CDR3 length: 13
CDR3 DNA: TGTGCCAGCAGCTTAGGGGTCCGGGATGAGCAGTTCTTC
CDR3 protein: CASSLGVRDEQFF

V gene: TRBV25-1
clone size: .
J gene: TRBJ2-2
D gene: .
CDR3 length: 16
CDR3 DNA: TGTGCCAGCAGTCCCCCGACAGGAGAGAACACCGGGGAGCTGTTTTTT
CDR3 protein: CASSPPTGENTGELFF

V gene: TRBV29-1
clone size: .
J gene: TRBJ2-7
D gene: .
CDR3 length: 12
CDR3 DNA: TGCAGCGTCGAAGACGGCTCCTACGAGCAGTACTTC
CDR3 protein: CSVEDGSYEQYF